This is a list of T cell receptor beta chains from one sample in a study of blood T cell repertoires in COVID-19. Method: immunoSEQ multiplex PCR; TCRdb's copy keeps in-frame clones and lacks some. The data hold 250,000 to 350,000 clones, with around 85% observed a single time. Sequencing input: PBMCs or T cells enriched from blood (not recorded which). Receptor source: a woman aged 45-60 years who had recovered from COVID-19. Both conserved end residues are trimmed from each CDR3.

j_call: TRBJ2-1; v_call: TRBV3-1/TRBV3-2; cdr3_aa: ASSQDSGAYNEQF
j_call: TRBJ2-1; v_call: TRBV3-1/TRBV3-2; cdr3_aa: ASSQTGTVYNEQF
j_call: TRBJ2-5; v_call: TRBV12-1; cdr3_aa: ASSYRDETQY
j_call: TRBJ1-4; v_call: TRBV5-6; cdr3_aa: ASNLKGTGNEKLF
j_call: TRBJ2-5; v_call: TRBV6-5; cdr3_aa: ANGGGGETQY
j_call: TRBJ2-7; v_call: TRBV27; cdr3_aa: ASSTPAAGEQY
j_call: TRBJ2-3; v_call: TRBV27; cdr3_aa: ASRAGDRATDTQY
j_call: TRBJ2-5; v_call: TRBV11-2; cdr3_aa: ASSSGTSGRETQY
j_call: TRBJ2-3; v_call: TRBV6-5; cdr3_aa: ASSFGGSTDTQY
j_call: TRBJ1-1; v_call: TRBV27; cdr3_aa: ASSLNLGQGKAF
j_call: TRBJ1-4; v_call: TRBV25-1; cdr3_aa: ASSRDRLNEKLF
j_call: TRBJ1-1; v_call: TRBV6-2/TRBV6-3; cdr3_aa: ASSLAGTANTEAF
j_call: TRBJ1-2; v_call: TRBV5-1; cdr3_aa: ASSEQGPNYGYT
j_call: TRBJ2-6; v_call: TRBV6-1; cdr3_aa: ASSAAGGSGANVLT
j_call: TRBJ2-1; v_call: TRBV30; cdr3_aa: AWSSEREVSDEQF